The present entry profiles one TCR beta chain with its context. Its cognate antigen is unknown. V lost 1 base to trimming and J lost 9 bases, with 17 bases between them. Germline V gene lookup returns CDR1 SGHRS and CDR2 YFSETQ. The CDR3 sequence is 15 residues long. TCR alpha and TCR beta cDNA libraries with sample barcodes and UMIs came from 5'RACE using constant-segment primers. TCRdb reanalysed the 5' RACE reads using MiXCR and keeps one entry per CDR3 protein. Found here are hundreds of thousands of distinct CDR3 sequences, roughly 26% of them singletons; the top ten hold 7% to 9.5%. The data belong to a study of T-cell memory formation after mild COVID-19. About the research overall: The study found TCR clusters largely donor specific.

Broader study findings: Clones that contracted from day 15 to 85 had balanced CD4/CD8; later expanders were CD4+ biased. CD4+ clones that contracted lay mainly in CM and EM; CD8+ ones lay in EMRA.

The origin of this receptor is an adult woman who had mild COVID-19 (a few samples of this study predate the infection). Cell type and time point are not known. The chain uses TRBV5-1 and TRBJ2-1, with a weak D call TRBD1 (6 bases). The sequenced sample consisted of PBMCs or a T cell subset sorted from them (not recorded which). The CDR3 DNA follows: TGCGCCAGCAGCTTGAGGGACAATTCGCACGGTGAGCAGTTCTTC. It is translated as CASSLRDNSHGEQFF.